The clone carrying this T cell receptor beta chain was seen a few times. Its antigen is undetermined. These data are taken from a study of T cells after yellow fever vaccination. Study-level results: Though it reached lower strength, the secondary response hit its peak faster, day 5 versus 15. There was a possibility that FACS-sorted repertoires contained abundant clonotypes contaminating from the bulk population.

Looked up from germline, CDR1 is DFQATT and CDR2 is SNEGSKA (reference sequence). V lost 3 bases to trimming and J lost 5 bases; unmatched junction nucleotides: 10. The CDR3 covers 15 residues. Universal primer sites and UMIs were introduced during 5'RACE template-switching synthesis of TCR cDNA. TCRdb reprocessed the 5' RACE reads with MiXCR, giving one entry per CDR3 protein. The profile shows 310,000 or so distinct CDR3 sequences, around 6.8% of them singletons. The sequence was obtained from a man between 18 and 29 years old who received the YFV17D yellow fever vaccine. The chain carries TRBV20-1 and TRBJ1-1, with TRBD1 matching 9 bases. The source was PBMCs, collected about 49 days after the first yellow fever vaccination. CDR3 sequence reads: CSARWGTGSWTEAFF. The CDR3, as DNA: TGCAGTGCTAGGTGGGGGACAGGGTCGTGGACTGAAGCTTTCTTT.